This T cell receptor beta chain was observed in a study of T cells in Graves' hyperthyroidism and ophthalmopathy. Study in general: Peripheral blood was secured at the point of initial diagnosis, before any treatment.

The V end was cut by 1 base, the J end by 0 bases, with 19 bases between. The length of the CDR3 is 18 residues. Germline CDR1 SGHAT, CDR2 FQNNGV. Regions amplified from RNA transcripts were the TCR beta CDR3 regions. When the TCR CDR3 underwent first-round RT-PCR, the HTBI primer set was used. TCRdb re-derived calls from the multiplex PCR reads in MiXCR, one entry per CDR3 protein. The top ten hold 5.8% of the sample, which has almost 600,000 distinct CDR3 sequences, over 11% seen once. Points from the study as a whole: Ophthalmopathy and stable hyperthyroidism were told apart by a 13 V-J model. In the blood, most expanded thyroid clonotypes above 0.001 appeared as well.

The sample holds many counts of this clonotype. Its antigen is not identified. The specimen was blood. The rearrangement joins TRBV11-2 to TRBJ2-7; weak D call: TRBD2 (7 bases). This sequence originates from a woman aged 25 to 45 with Graves' hyperthyroidism that later progressed to Graves' ophthalmopathy. CDR3 sequence reads: CASSLGIGGGGSSYEQYF. CDR3 DNA sequence: TGTGCCAGCAGCTTAGGTATCGGTGGGGGGGGCAGCTCCTACGAGCAGTACTTC.